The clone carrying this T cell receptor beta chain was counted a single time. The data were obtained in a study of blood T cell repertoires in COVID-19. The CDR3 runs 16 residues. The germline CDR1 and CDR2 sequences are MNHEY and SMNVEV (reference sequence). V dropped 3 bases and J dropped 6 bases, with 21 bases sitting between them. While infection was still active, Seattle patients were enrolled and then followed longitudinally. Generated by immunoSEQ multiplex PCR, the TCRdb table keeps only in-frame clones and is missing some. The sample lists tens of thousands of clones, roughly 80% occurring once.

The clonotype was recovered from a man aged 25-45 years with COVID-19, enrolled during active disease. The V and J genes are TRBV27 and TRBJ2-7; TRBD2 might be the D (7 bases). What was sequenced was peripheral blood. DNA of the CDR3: TGTGCCAGCAGTTTCGATCCGGAGGGGGGGAGTAGCGAGCAGTACTTC. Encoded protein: CASSFDPEGGSSEQYF.